The subject of this entry is one T cell receptor beta chain. Its antigen is still unknown. Sequencing used immunoSEQ multiplex PCR; TCRdb keeps in-frame clones, though not all of them. Seen here are fewer than 110,000 clones, more than 70% observed once, and the top ten hold around 6.7%. J was trimmed by 1 base and V by 4 bases; bases with no gene match: 15. CDR3 length equals 18 residues. Germline CDR1 and CDR2: SEHNR and FQNEAQ (reference sequence). The entry originates in a study of T cell responses to AZD1222 COVID-19 vaccine. Study background: Both about-4-week and about-12-week second-dose recipients were combined.

Findings of the study overall: None of the repertoires were sampled until the peak T cell response had passed. The study found Spike-specific TCR breadth and depth rose after two AZD1222 doses. Baseline seropositives among AZD1222 recipients totaled only five or six.

The sample here was peripheral blood, taken on day 0 of AZD1222 vaccination. The chain recombines TRBV7-9 with TRBJ1-2; 7 positions match TRBD1. This TCR derives from an adult in good health. The CDR3 DNA follows: TGTGCCAGCAGCTCAAGGACAGGAGCCGATACCTTTAACTATGGCTACACCTTC. The encoded protein is CASSSRTGADTFNYGYTF.